This T cell receptor (beta chain) was sequenced during a study of vaccination and CD4 T cells after COVID-19. General study results and limits: Spike mono-reactivity was found in 304 of the 307 vaccine-specific clones identified in convalescent patients. Median reactive clonotypes, those recognizing SARS-CoV-2, rose from about 22 to 38, not significantly.

Stated treatment: roughly 11-day PBMC culture with coronavirus spike peptide pools or control peptides (ViraFEST assay). For ViraFEST, peptide pools expanded antigen-specific T cells, after which the TCRs were sequenced. Researchers used the Oncomine TCR Beta short-read assay to sequence DNA from cultured CD4+ T cells. TCRdb re-called the PCR reads through MiXCR, storing one row per CDR3 protein. The sample lists roughly 19,000 distinct CDR3 sequences, about 50% occurring once. For this clonotype: Its antigen is undetermined. A read error may account for a junction end that differs from germline.

The CDR3 length is 12 residues. Germline values: CDR1 GTSNPN, CDR2 SVGIG (reference sequence). The sample was CD4+ T cells from blood, cultured in vitro, taken before SARS-CoV-2 vaccination. The receptor was derived from a human donor who had recovered from COVID-19. This sequence joins TRBV30 and TRBJ2-7, with 8 bases fitting TRBD1. This chain's CDR3 is CAWGVGQDEQYF. The CDR3 bases are TGTGCCTGGGGTGTGGGACAGGACGAGCAGTACTTC. Using reference TRBV30 and TRBJ2-7 for the parts outside the CDR3, the full variable domain is SQTIHQWPATLVQPVGSPLSLECTVEGTSNPNLYWYRQAAGRGLQLLFYSVGIGQISSEVPQNLSASRPQDRQFILSSKKLLLSDSGFYLCAWGVGQDEQYFGPGTRLTVT.